The present entry profiles one T cell receptor beta chain with its context. The antigen is unknown. These data originate in a study of blood T cells in healthy people across ages. Study details: In model experiments, template switching was able to capture about one barcoded beta molecule for every two T cells that were present. Whole-study results and caveats: The study found TCR beta diversity correlated strongly with naive T cell percentage.

This CDR3 has 11 amino acids. Germline V gene sequence: CDR1 MDHEN, CDR2 SYDVKM. PCR was performed a second time for about 7 to 11 cycles using a sample-barcoded 5' primer and a J-beta primer mix. TCRdb reprocessed the 5' RACE reads with MiXCR, giving one entry per CDR3 protein. The top ten clones hold roughly 12% of a sample with some 670,000 distinct CDR3 sequences, roughly half of them seen once. The source is an elderly woman in good health. The rearrangement links TRBV28 to TRBJ2-7, with D uncertain. The DNA end lines up better with TRBJ2-5; the J call may be wrong. The sample taken for sequencing was blood. The CDR3 DNA follows: TGTGCCAGCAGACCCGAGAAGACCCAGTACTTC. This sequence encodes CASRPEKTQYF.